Listed below are T cell receptor beta chains from one sample, sequenced in a study of cytomegalovirus exposure and HLA in healthy donors. Here immunoSEQ multiplex PCR was the method, and the copy in TCRdb shows in-frame clones only, minus some. Found here are 65,000 to 90,000 clones, approximately 96% of them singletons; the top ten hold over 3%. Sequencing was carried out using PBMCs. The receptor set was obtained from a man younger than 35 in good health and CMV-seronegative. Both conserved end residues are trimmed from each CDR3. D genes are given only for firm matches.

TRBJ2-2 NA TRBV7-8 ASGPRLGELF
TRBJ2-1 TRBD1 TRBV9 ASSAYRGQYNEQF
TRBJ1-2 NA TRBV27 ASRDTNYGYT
TRBJ2-3 TRBD1 TRBV10-1 ASSSDRALTDTQY
TRBJ1-1 NA TRBV15 ATSTRGASFEAF
TRBJ2-1 TRBD2 TRBV7-2 ASSLSGGTYNEQF
TRBJ1-4 NA TRBV7-8 ASSLEAGINEKLF
TRBJ2-2 TRBD1 TRBV29-1 SADRGNTGELF
TRBJ2-2 TRBD2 TRBV7-7 ASSLLPGGATGELF
TRBJ2-7 NA TRBV28 ASTTSRRTNSYEQY
TRBJ2-7 NA TRBV7-2 ASSSVGGNEQY
TRBJ1-1 NA TRBV19 ASRTAMNTEAF
TRBJ2-1 NA TRBV28 ASRSYSYNEQF
TRBJ2-7 TRBD2 TRBV5-4 ASSPSLADEQY
TRBJ1-2 NA TRBV6-6 ASSLSLYGYT
TRBJ1-2 TRBD1 TRBV6-6 ASSYDRGPLGYT
TRBJ2-5 TRBD2 TRBV30 AWRGPGGAGQETQY
TRBJ1-1 TRBD1 TRBV5-1 ASRSGTASTEAF
TRBJ2-5 TRBD2 TRBV29-1 SVERTSGGPGETQY
TRBJ1-1 NA TRBV9 ASSVGLAAVGNTEAF
TRBJ1-1 TRBD1 TRBV29-1 SAYRGWNTEAF
TRBJ2-7 NA TRBV28 ASSRVPGSSYEQY
TRBJ2-1 TRBD1 TRBV19 ASSIDGTGGYYNEQF
TRBJ2-3 TRBD2 TRBV11-2 ASSLLGGGLTTDTQY
TRBJ1-1 NA TRBV6-6 ASSNMDSEAF
TRBJ1-1 TRBD1 TRBV2 ASSPMEGAYPEAF
TRBJ1-2 TRBD1 TRBV5-1 ASSSRDRGSGYT
TRBJ1-1 TRBD1 TRBV5-6 ASSLGQGIGAF
TRBJ1-1 TRBD1 TRBV30 AWSLGQGIFTEAF
TRBJ1-4 NA TRBV9 ASSDRDIHEKLF
TRBJ2-5 NA TRBV14 ASSQVGTGIGETQY
TRBJ1-5 NA TRBV18 ASSPSGPLSNQPQH
TRBJ1-1 NA TRBV25-1 ASSFSNTEAF
TRBJ1-1 TRBD1 TRBV5-4 ASSSGGGGLNTEAF
TRBJ2-1 TRBD2 TRBV9 ASSVGLAGAVQYNEQF
TRBJ2-1 TRBD2 TRBV29-1 SVPPPASGGSSFYNEQF
TRBJ1-5 TRBD1 TRBV7-9 ASSRSSGTGDQPQH
TRBJ2-2 NA TRBV28 ASRPARWTNTGELF
TRBJ1-2 TRBD1 TRBV6-5 ASSSRDRGYGYT
TRBJ2-7 NA TRBV5-8 ASSSREDEQY
TRBJ2-2 NA TRBV14 ASSDGLFNAGELF
TRBJ2-7 TRBD1 TRBV7-2 ASSMGQGAIFYEQY
TRBJ2-2 NA TRBV5-4 ASSLKGLGTGELF
TRBJ1-4 TRBD1 TRBV27 ASSLQGATNEKLF
TRBJ2-4 TRBD1 TRBV19 ASTQGQKNIQY
TRBJ2-3 NA TRBV4-2 ASSHQYRVEGTDTQY
TRBJ2-7 TRBD1 TRBV4-3 ASSQGGQGYEQY
TRBJ1-1 NA TRBV2 ASSVWGPIDNTEAF
TRBJ2-1 TRBD2 TRBV4-1 ASSQGESSGKSSYNEQF
TRBJ2-1 NA TRBV7-2 ASSLLRTSNEQF
TRBJ2-7 NA TRBV27 ASSFTGAEQY
TRBJ2-3 TRBD2 TRBV30 AWGPSSGGTDTQY
TRBJ1-4 TRBD1 TRBV27 ASRTGLGEKLF
TRBJ2-1 TRBD2 TRBV5-4 ASSIEGGRTYNEQF